This T cell receptor (beta chain) comes out of a study of cytomegalovirus exposure and HLA in healthy donors. Overall study: The same platform as the roughly 670 first-cohort repertoires was used for the 90 to 150 validation repertoires, a later analysis reported. Study-level findings and limits: Most TCR sequences were rare, but some public TCRs occurred in many donors. Altogether, about 160 TCR beta chains were recorded as cytomegalovirus-associated.

The donors were members of the approximately 120-subject validation cohort (separate from the roughly 700-subject first cohort). TCRdb's table, derived via immunoSEQ multiplex PCR, lists solely in-frame clones and lacks some. The sample gives approximately 120,000 clones, roughly 89% of which show up once; 1.1% is in the top ten. In regard to this clone: Its antigen is unknown.

Sample: PBMCs. The sequence came from a young woman in good health and CMV-seronegative.

The CDR3 DNA is TGCGCCAGCAGCTCGGGACAGGCTCTGGAAGCTTTCTTT. It encodes CASSSGQALEAFF. J is TRBJ1-1 and V is TRBV5-1, with 8 bases fitting TRBD1. Germline V gene lookup returns CDR1 SGHRS and CDR2 YFSETQ. This CDR3 has 13 residues. The J segment lost 8 bases and the V segment lost 3 bases, leaving 6 bases of the junction unmatched.